This T cell receptor (beta chain) is drawn from a study of CD8 T cells in ankylosing spondylitis. Overall study results and limits: For ankylosing spondylitis blood, a TCR beta motif of 7 to 9 highly homologous variants appeared characteristic. CD8+ by phenotype, disease-linked clones were relatively rare in peripheral blood.

One entry per CDR3 protein results from TCRdb running MiXCR on the 5' RACE reads. The sample holds 150,000 to 200,000 distinct CDR3 sequences; approximately 10% are singletons and the top ten take 25% to 30%. The V gene end was trimmed by 3 bases and the J gene end by 3 bases; junction bases not matched to a gene: 4. Germline CDR1 reads DFQATT; CDR2 reads SNEGSKA (reference sequence). The CDR3 sequence is 15 residues long. This clonotype was recorded many times. Its antigen is undetermined. The chain combines TRBV20-1 with TRBJ2-2, with 10 bases identical to TRBD2. Material for sequencing was blood, either unsorted or a sorted T cell fraction (not recorded which). The receptor's source is a male donor with ankylosing spondylitis or in good health (not recorded which). The CDR3 sequence: CSASGSGRDTGELFF. In DNA form, the CDR3 reads TGCAGTGCTAGCGGCAGCGGGAGGGACACCGGGGAGCTGTTTTTT.